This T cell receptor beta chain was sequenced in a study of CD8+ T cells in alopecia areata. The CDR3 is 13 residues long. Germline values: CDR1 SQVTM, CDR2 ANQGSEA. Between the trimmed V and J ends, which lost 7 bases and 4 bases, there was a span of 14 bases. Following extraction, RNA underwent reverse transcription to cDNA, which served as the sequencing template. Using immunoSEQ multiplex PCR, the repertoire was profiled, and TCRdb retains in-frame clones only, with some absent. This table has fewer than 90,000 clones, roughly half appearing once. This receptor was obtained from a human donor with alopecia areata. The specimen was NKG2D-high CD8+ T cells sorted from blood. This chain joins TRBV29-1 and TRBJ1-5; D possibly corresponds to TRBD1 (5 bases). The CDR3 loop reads CSDQRGLNQPQHF. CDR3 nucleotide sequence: TGCAGCGACCAAAGGGGCCTTAATCAGCCCCAGCATTTT.